This T cell receptor beta chain stems from a study of CXCR3-negative and CXCR3-positive naive CD8 T cells. Whole-study findings and limits: Comparison of naive cells showed more hydrophobic TRB CDR3s in CXCR3-positive than in CXCR3-negative naive cells. Naive CXCR3-positive and CXCR3-negative cells shared similar TRBV-TRBJ usage, unlike memory cells.

Worth noting for this clonotype: Its antigen is not identified.

CDR1 SQVTM and CDR2 ANQGSEA come from the germline V gene. The length of the CDR3 is 12 residues. The libraries of TRB cDNA were prepared using 5' RACE with UMI labels. With the 5' RACE reads reprocessed, TCRdb shows one record per CDR3 protein and no DNA. The data include 100,000 to 150,000 distinct CDR3 sequences; the top ten clones carry 0.45% to 0.55%. This sequence originates from a human donor in good health. Some clones in this sample may be carry-over from other donors' samples. The material sequenced was naive CXCR3- CD8+ T cells from blood. Subset: CD45RO-CCR7+CD27+CD95- naive CD8+ T cells lacking CXCR3 (TNR3-). This chain joins TRBV29-1 and TRBJ2-7; the D call from TCRdb, TRBD2, cannot be confirmed without DNA. CDR3 in amino acids: CSVGGYSGEQYF.